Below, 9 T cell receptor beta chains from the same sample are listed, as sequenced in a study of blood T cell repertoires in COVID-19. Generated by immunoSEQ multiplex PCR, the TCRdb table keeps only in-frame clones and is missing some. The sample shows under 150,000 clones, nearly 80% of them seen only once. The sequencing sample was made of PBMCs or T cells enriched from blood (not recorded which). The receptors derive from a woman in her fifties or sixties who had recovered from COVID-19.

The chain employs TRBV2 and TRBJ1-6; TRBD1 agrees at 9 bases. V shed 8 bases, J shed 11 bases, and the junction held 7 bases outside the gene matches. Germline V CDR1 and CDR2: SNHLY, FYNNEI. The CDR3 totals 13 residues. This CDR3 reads CASHRTGDPPLHF. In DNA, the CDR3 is TGTGCCAGCCACCGGACAGGGGATCCACCCCTCCACTTT.

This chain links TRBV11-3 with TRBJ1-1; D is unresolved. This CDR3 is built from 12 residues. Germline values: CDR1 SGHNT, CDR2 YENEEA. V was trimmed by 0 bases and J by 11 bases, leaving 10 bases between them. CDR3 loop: CASSLESYRAFF. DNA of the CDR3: TGTGCCAGCAGCTTAGAGAGCTATCGGGCTTTCTTT.

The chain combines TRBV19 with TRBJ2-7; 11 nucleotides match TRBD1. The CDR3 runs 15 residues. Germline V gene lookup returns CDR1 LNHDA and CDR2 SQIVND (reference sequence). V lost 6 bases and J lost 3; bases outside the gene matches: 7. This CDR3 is CASRGAGTGGYEQYF. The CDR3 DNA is TGTGCCAGTAGGGGCGCCGGGACAGGGGGCTACGAGCAGTACTTC. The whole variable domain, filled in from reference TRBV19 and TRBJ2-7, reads DGGITQSPKYLFRKEGQNVTLSCEQNLNHDAMYWYRQDPGQGLRLIYYSQIVNDFQKGDIAEGYSVSREKKESFPLTVTSAQKNPTAFYLCASRGAGTGGYEQYFGPGTRLTVT.

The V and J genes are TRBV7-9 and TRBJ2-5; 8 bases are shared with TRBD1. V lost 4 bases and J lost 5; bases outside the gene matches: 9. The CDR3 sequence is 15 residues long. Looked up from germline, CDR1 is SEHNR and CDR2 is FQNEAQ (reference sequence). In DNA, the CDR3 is TGTGCCAGCAGCTCGGACAGGGTGATTGAGGAGACCCAGTACTTC. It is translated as CASSSDRVIEETQYF.

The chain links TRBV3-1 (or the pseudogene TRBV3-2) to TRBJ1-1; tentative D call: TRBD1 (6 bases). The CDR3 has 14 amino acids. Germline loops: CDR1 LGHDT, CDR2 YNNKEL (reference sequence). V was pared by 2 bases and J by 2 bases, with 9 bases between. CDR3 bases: TGTGCCAGCAGCCAACGGGGGGCCAACACTGAAGCTTTCTTT. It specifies CASSQRGANTEAFF.

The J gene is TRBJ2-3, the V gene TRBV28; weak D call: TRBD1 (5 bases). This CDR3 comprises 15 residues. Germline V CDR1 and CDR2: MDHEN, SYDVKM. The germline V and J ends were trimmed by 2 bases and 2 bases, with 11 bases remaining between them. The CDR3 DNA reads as TGTGCCAGCAGTTTAAGGGCAGGGTTCACAGATACGCAGTATTTT. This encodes CASSLRAGFTDTQYF.

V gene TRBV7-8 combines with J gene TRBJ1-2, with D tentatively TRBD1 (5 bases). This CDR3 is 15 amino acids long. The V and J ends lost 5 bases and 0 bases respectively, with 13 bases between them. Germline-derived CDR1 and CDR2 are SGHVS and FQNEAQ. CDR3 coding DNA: TGTGCCAGCAGCCTGAACAGGATCCCTAACTATGGCTACACCTTC. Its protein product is CASSLNRIPNYGYTF.

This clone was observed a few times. The CDR3 loop is CASSYKVQYNEQFF. CDR3 coding DNA: TGTGCCAGCAGCTATAAGGTACAGTACAATGAGCAGTTCTTC. The chain is built from TRBV5-4 and TRBJ2-1; D unclear. V gave up 3 bases and J gave up 4 bases, with 11 bases separating them. From germline, CDR1 is SGHNT and CDR2 YYREEE (reference sequence). The length of the CDR3 is 14 residues.

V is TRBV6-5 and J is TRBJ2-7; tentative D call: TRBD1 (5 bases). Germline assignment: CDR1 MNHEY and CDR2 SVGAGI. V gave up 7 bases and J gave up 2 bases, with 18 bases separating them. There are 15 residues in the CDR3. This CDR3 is CASTLDSRTPYEQYF. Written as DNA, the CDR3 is TGTGCCAGCACCTTAGACAGCCGAACCCCCTACGAGCAGTACTTC.